This is a list of T cell receptor beta chains from one sample in a study of OX40 agonist ivuxolimab in advanced cancers. This table comes from immunoSEQ multiplex PCR, and its TCRdb copy is limited to in-frame clones, with some not included. The sample contains about 100,000 clones, 75% to 95% of which appear only once. The specimen comprised CD4+ or CD8+ T cells sorted from blood, sampled in a trial of the OX40 agonist ivuxolimab. These receptors were obtained from an adult with an advanced solid tumor such as melanoma, head and neck, liver or kidney cancer. The CDR3 runs from the conserved cysteine through the conserved F or W.

TRBV14	TRBJ2-7	CASSPSGYSYEQYF
TRBV19	TRBJ2-4	CASGILAKNIQYF
TRBV7-2	TRBJ1-3	CASRPDRGPGNTIYF
TRBV28	NA	CASSSSDREVAYEQYF
TRBV6-5	TRBJ1-2	CASSAALTGRYGYTF
TRBV25-1	TRBJ2-2	CASQGAGAIGELFF
TRBV11-3	TRBJ1-2	CASSPRVGSVYGYTF
TRBV30	TRBJ1-2	CAWRGGHYGYTF
TRBV29-1	TRBJ2-2	CSVSVANTGELFF
TRBV5-1	TRBJ1-2	CASSSGQGRDGYTF
TRBV2	TRBJ2-3	CASSPRTSGTFGTQYF
TRBV5-1	TRBJ1-5	CASSLALDVSDSNQPQHF
TRBV19	TRBJ1-6	CASKERGGSSYNSPLHF
TRBV7-2	TRBJ1-2	CASSREVVGNYGYTF
TRBV5-1	TRBJ1-1	CASSVQVEGTEAFF
TRBV19	TRBJ1-3	CASSTTDRGYGNTIYF
TRBV9	TRBJ2-3	CASSVLAGGEDTQYF
TRBV6-5	TRBJ2-1	CASSGLAWYNEQFF
TRBV9	TRBJ2-1	CASSVVPLAGGDNEQFF
TRBV6-5	TRBJ2-7	CASSHSYEQYF
TRBV9	TRBJ2-5	CASSANSGKETQYF
TRBV18	TRBJ1-1	CASSPMLQAGAEAFF
TRBV7-2	TRBJ1-5	CASSLLGINQPQHF
TRBV5-4	TRBJ2-7	CASSLRGGEQYF
TRBV15	TRBJ1-1	CATSRGGQRTEAFF
TRBV5-1	TRBJ2-1	CASSSRRGDNEQFF
TRBV10-3	TRBJ1-5	CAISVSGQPQHF
TRBV5-6	TRBJ2-3	CASSMFPDTQYF
TRBV11-2	TRBJ2-4	CASSPRTEYF
TRBV25-1	TRBJ2-5	CASSESGRPLMYF
TRBV19	TRBJ2-7	CASSRGLASHEQYF
TRBV14	TRBJ2-7	CASSQEGFEGYVFVDEQYF
TRBV6-1	TRBJ1-2	CASSEVAQGSGHTF
TRBV10-3	TRBJ2-2	CAIGRAPGNTGELFF
TRBV7-9	TRBJ2-3	CASSLEGMTDTQYF
TRBV7-3	TRBJ2-3	CASSGTPGQSTDTQYF
TRBV5-1	TRBJ1-2	CASSLDKPDYGYTF
TRBV28	TRBJ1-3	CASSLLTAGNTIYF
TRBV6-4	TRBJ1-1	CAGSVEGGDEAFF